A selection of T cell receptor beta chains follows, all from one sample in a study of cytomegalovirus exposure and HLA in healthy donors. TCRdb's table, derived via immunoSEQ multiplex PCR, lists solely in-frame clones and lacks some. The sample lists about 150,000 clones; about three quarters were seen once. Specimen: PBMCs. The receptors here all came from a man aged 25-45 years in good health and CMV-seropositive. CDR3s include the opening cysteine and the closing phenylalanine or tryptophan. The D gene is left open where the match is weak. Where a row states a size, it is once, few, many or the class of an expanded clone; other rows omit it.

>-|TRBD1|TRBV2|TRBJ1-5
TGTGCCAGCAGTGGGACAGGGGGGCCATATAGCAATCAGCCCCAGCATTTT
CASSGTGGPYSNQPQHF
>-|-|TRBV28|TRBJ2-2
TGTGCCAGCAAACGGGAGAGGTTGAGCGGGGAGCTGTTTTTT
CASKRERLSGELFF
>-|-|TRBV11-3|TRBJ2-7
TGTGCCAGCAGCTTAGATCCGGGAGAGGTAAACGAGCAGTACTTC
CASSLDPGEVNEQYF
>-|-|TRBV29-1|TRBJ1-3
TGCAGCGCCGACGGGGGAGGGCGAAACACCATATATTTT
CSADGGGRNTIYF
>-|TRBD1|TRBV11-1|TRBJ2-3
TGTGCCAGCAGCTACCCGGGACAGGGATTATCAGATACGCAGTATTTT
CASSYPGQGLSDTQYF
>-|-|TRBV28|TRBJ2-7
TGTGCCAGCAGCTTCACTCCCCACTCCTACGAGCAGTACTTC
CASSFTPHSYEQYF
>-|TRBD2|TRBV6-5|TRBJ2-1
TGTGCCAGCAGCCAACGGGGCCTAGCGGGAGGTGAGCAGTTCTTC
CASSQRGLAGGEQFF
>-|TRBD1|TRBV30|TRBJ1-2
TGTGCCTGGAACCGACAGGGGGGCTATGGCTACACCTTC
CAWNRQGGYGYTF
>-|TRBD2|TRBV19|TRBJ2-7
TGTGCCAGTAGTATCGATGCTAGCGGGGCCGCGGCCTATAGCGAGCAGTACTTC
CASSIDASGAAAYSEQYF
>-|TRBD2|TRBV14|TRBJ2-3
TGTGCCAGCAGCCGAGCGGGACTAGCCCTCACAGATACGCAGTATTTT
CASSRAGLALTDTQYF
>-|TRBD2|TRBV2|TRBJ2-7
TGTGCCAGCAGTAGAGCCGGGACTAGCGGATACGAGCAGTACTTC
CASSRAGTSGYEQYF
>-|-|TRBV7-9|TRBJ1-2
TGTGCCAGCAGCTTAAGGCCAGTCGGGTATGGCTACACCTTC
CASSLRPVGYGYTF
>-|-|TRBV6-5|TRBJ1-5
TGTGCCAGCAGTTACGAGGGTAGCAATCAGCCCCAGCATTTT
CASSYEGSNQPQHF
>-|-|TRBV2|TRBJ2-7
TGTGCCAGCAGTGAGGACACAGAACTCACCTACGAGCAGTACTTC
CASSEDTELTYEQYF
>few|-|TRBV28|TRBJ1-1
TGTGCCAGCAGCTCCAGGGTGCGAGCTTTCTTT
CASSSRVRAFF
>once|TRBD1|TRBV19|TRBJ2-2
TGTGCCAGTGGACAGGGACGATTCCAACCCGGGGAGCTGTTTTTT
CASGQGRFQPGELFF
>once|-|TRBV2|TRBJ1-1
TGTGCCAGCAGTGAAGCGCTTGGTAGAGTGAACACTGAAGCTTTCTTT
CASSEALGRVNTEAFF
>few|-|TRBV27|TRBJ2-3
TGTGCCAGCGGGTACCATCCGGGACTGGATCCTAGCACAGATACGCAGTATTTT
CASGYHPGLDPSTDTQYF
>few|TRBD2|TRBV6-1|TRBJ2-7
TGTGCCAGCAGTGAGGACGGACTAGCGGGCTATACCCCCCCTCTCTACGAGCAGTACTTC
CASSEDGLAGYTPPLYEQYF
>-|-|TRBV5-5|TRBJ2-7
TGTGCCAGCAGCTTGGAACAGGGCACCCCCCTCGAGCAGTACTTC
CASSLEQGTPLEQYF
>few|TRBD1|TRBV19|TRBJ1-1
TGTGCCAGTCGAAACAGGGGGTTGAACACTGAAGCTTTCTTT
CASRNRGLNTEAFF
>-|TRBD2|TRBV10-1|TRBJ2-7
TGCGCCAGCAGTGAAGGGACTAGCTCCTACGAGCAGTACTTC
CASSEGTSSYEQYF
>few|-|TRBV2|TRBJ1-2
TGTGCCAGCAGCGGGAGTAACTATGGCTACACCTTC
CASSGSNYGYTF
>-|-|TRBV9|TRBJ1-1
TGTGCCAGCAGCCTGACTTCACGAGGAACTGAAGCTTTCTTT
CASSLTSRGTEAFF
>-|-|TRBV28|TRBJ1-4
TGTGCCAGCAGTCAAAAGGACAAAAATGAAAAACTGTTTTTT
CASSQKDKNEKLFF
>-|-|TRBV5-1|TRBJ2-7
TGCGCCAGCAGCTTGAACAGGGTATACGAGCAGTACTTC
CASSLNRVYEQYF
>-|TRBD2|TRBV7-8|TRBJ2-7
TGTGCCAGCAGTTACGTGGTTGCGGGAGGTTACGAGCAGTACTTC
CASSYVVAGGYEQYF
>-|TRBD1|TRBV27|TRBJ2-2
TGTGCCAGCAGACTCAAAACAGGGGTAACGAACACCGGGGAGCTGTTTTTT
CASRLKTGVTNTGELFF
>-|TRBD2|TRBV7-3|TRBJ2-7
TGTGCCAGCAGCCAAACTAGCGGGAGCGGAGGCGAGCAGTACTTC
CASSQTSGSGGEQYF
>-|TRBD2|TRBV25-1|TRBJ2-5
TGTGCCAGCAGTGACTTACTAGCGGGAGGAGAGACCCAGTACTTC
CASSDLLAGGETQYF
>-|TRBD2|TRBV7-9|TRBJ2-3
TGTTCCAGCCGAACTAGCGGGGGCACAGATACGCAGTATTTT
CSSRTSGGTDTQYF
>-|TRBD1|TRBV18|TRBJ2-1
TGTGCCAGCTCACCACCGGTACAGGGGGGCAATGAGCAGTTCTTC
CASSPPVQGGNEQFF
>-|-|TRBV4-2|TRBJ2-1
TGTGCCAGCAGCCAAGTCTCGGAGGGTGTACGGGAGCAGTTCTTC
CASSQVSEGVREQFF
>-|TRBD1|TRBV4-1|TRBJ2-1
TGCGCCAGCAGCCAAGTCTTGTTACCGGGACAGGGGGCCAATGAGCAGTTCTTC
CASSQVLLPGQGANEQFF
>-|TRBD1|TRBV11-2|TRBJ1-4
TGTGCCAGCAGCCCCCAGGGGGTTGGCGAAAAACTGTTTTTT
CASSPQGVGEKLFF
>-|TRBD2|TRBV19|TRBJ2-5
TGTGCCAGTAGTAAGACTACGGGACTAGCGGGACAGGGGGAGACCCAGTACTTC
CASSKTTGLAGQGETQYF
>-|-|TRBV10-1|TRBJ2-7
TGCGCCAGCAGTCCCCGGCGGTCCTACGAGCAGTACTTC
CASSPRRSYEQYF
>-|-|TRBV19|TRBJ1-1
TGTGCCAGTGCTACGATAACAGCTACCGAAGCTTTCTTT
CASATITATEAFF
>-|-|TRBV5-4|TRBJ2-7
TGTGCCAGCAGCTCCGGACAGGCGGGAGAGCAGTACTTC
CASSSGQAGEQYF
>-|TRBD1|TRBV30|TRBJ2-3
TGTGCCTGGAGTGGGAAGGGACAGGGAGACGCAGATACGCAGTATTTT
CAWSGKGQGDADTQYF
>-|-|TRBV28|TRBJ2-3
TGTGCCAGCAGTTTCAAAAGCAGGCGAGCAACTGATACGCAGTATTTT
CASSFKSRRATDTQYF
>few|TRBD2|TRBV12-5|TRBJ2-2
TGTGCTAGTGGTACTGGGACTAGCGGCTATCCCACCGGGGAGCTGTTTTTT
CASGTGTSGYPTGELFF
>-|-|TRBV2|TRBJ2-5
TGTGCCAGCAGTGAACAAATACTAGCAGGAGTCCAGTACTTC
CASSEQILAGVQYF
>-|TRBD1|TRBV7-9|TRBJ1-1
TGTTCCAGCAGATCAACAGGGGGAGGGACTGAAGCTTTCTTT
CSSRSTGGGTEAFF
>-|TRBD2|TRBV5-1|TRBJ2-3
TGCGCCAGCAGCCCCGGTTTGACTAGCGGGAGGTCAGATACGCAGTATTTT
CASSPGLTSGRSDTQYF
>-|TRBD2|TRBV5-4|TRBJ2-7
TGTGCCAGCCGGGAGGAGCTAGCGGGCTACGAGCAGTACTTC
CASREELAGYEQYF
>-|TRBD2|TRBV4-1|TRBJ2-7
TGCGCCAGCAGCCGGGGGACTAGCGAAACCTACGAGCAGTACTTC
CASSRGTSETYEQYF
>few|-|TRBV25-1|TRBJ1-4
TGTGCCAGCAGTGCCCCGACCGGGGCTAATGAAAAACTGTTTTTT
CASSAPTGANEKLFF
>-|-|TRBV6-5|TRBJ2-5
TGTGCCAGCAGTTACGGGGCGGGATCCGGTGAGACCCAGTACTTC
CASSYGAGSGETQYF
>-|TRBD2|TRBV15|TRBJ2-3
TGTGCCACCAGCAGACCCAGGAGGCTAGCGGGAGGCTCAGATACGCAGTATTTT
CATSRPRRLAGGSDTQYF
>-|TRBD2|TRBV6-1|TRBJ2-1
TGTGCCAGCAGTGGGACTAGTCTGAATGAGCAGTTCTTC
CASSGTSLNEQFF
>-|-|TRBV4-1|TRBJ2-5
TGCGCCAGCAGCGAACTCGGGGAGACCCAGTACTTC
CASSELGETQYF
>few|TRBD2|TRBV10-1|TRBJ2-7
TGCGCCAGCAGTGAGTCGATGCGGCACCACAAGCGGGAGAAGGCCTACGAGCAGTACTTC
CASSESMRHHKREKAYEQYF
>-|TRBD2|TRBV7-6|TRBJ2-7
TGTGCCAGCAGCTTAGAGGCGGGAGGAAACTACGAGCAGTACTTC
CASSLEAGGNYEQYF
>-|-|TRBV5-4|TRBJ2-1
TGTGCCAGCAGCTTGGCCTACCCAGGAAATGAGCAGTTCTTC
CASSLAYPGNEQFF